This entry lists 21 T cell receptor beta chains sequenced from one sample in a study of T cell responses to AZD1222 COVID-19 vaccine. Sequenced by immunoSEQ multiplex PCR; TCRdb stores in-frame clones only, minus some. The table lists about 130,000 clones, around 93% of them singletons. Source: peripheral blood, taken 28 days after the second AZD1222 dose. The receptors here all came from an adult who received the AZD1222 COVID-19 vaccine.

This chain links TRBV27 with TRBJ1-1; D is perhaps TRBD1 (6 bases). The CDR3 extends over 15 amino acids. From germline, CDR1 is MNHEY and CDR2 SMNVEV (reference sequence). V gave up 3 bases and J gave up 3 bases, with 14 bases separating them. The CDR3 DNA reads TGTGCCAGCAGTTTGCTACAGGGTATGTACACTGAAGCTTTCTTT. Encoded protein: CASSLLQGMYTEAFF.

V usage is TRBV29-1 and J usage is TRBJ1-2; D may be TRBD1 (5 bases). Trimming left V 2 bases short and J 8 bases short, with 9 bases between. The CDR3 extends over 11 amino acids. From germline, CDR1 is SQVTM and CDR2 ANQGSEA. DNA for the CDR3: TGCAGCGTTGAACGGGGCTCGGGCTACACCTTC. Translated: CSVERGSGYTF.

The rearrangement joins TRBV10-3 to TRBJ2-1; weak D call: TRBD1 (6 bases). Trimming cost V 11 bases and J 5 bases, with 13 bases left between them. Per the germline V gene, CDR1 is ENHRY and CDR2 is SYGVKD. This CDR3 spans 12 amino acids. The CDR3 region is CASEGDHNEQFF. The CDR3 region has the DNA TGTGCCTCCGAGGGGGATCACAATGAGCAGTTCTTC.

The chain joins TRBV6-2 or TRBV6-3 to TRBJ1-3; D is uncertain. Between the trimmed V and J ends, which lost 2 bases and 0 bases, there was a span of 14 bases. The V gene's germline CDR1 is MNHEY and CDR2 SVGEGT. This CDR3 region has 17 residues. The DNA of the CDR3 is TGTGCCAGCAGTTACAAAGGAAGATCGGCCTCTGGAAACACCATATATTTT. It yields the protein CASSYKGRSASGNTIYF.

Comments on this clone: In the same sample, other DNA sequences code for this CDR3. The chain employs TRBV5-6 and TRBJ1-2; possibly TRBD1 for D (6 bases). The CDR3 loop spans 15 amino acids. V was trimmed by 0 bases and J by 2 bases, leaving 11 bases between them. The V gene's germline CDR1 is SGHDT and CDR2 YYEEEE. The CDR3 coding sequence is TGTGCCAGCAGCTTGGCAGGGGCTTCAAACTATGGCTACACCTTC. This translates into CASSLAGASNYGYTF.

This sequence joins TRBV5-4 and TRBJ1-4, with 9 bases that match TRBD1. The germline V gene encodes CDR1 SGHNT and CDR2 YYREEE (reference sequence). After removal of 2 bases from V and 7 bases from J, the junction contained 3 bases not matched to a gene. The CDR3 totals 14 residues. Written as DNA, the CDR3 is TGTGCCAGCAGCTTAGAGACAGGGGGTGAAAAACTGTTTTTT. Protein sequence: CASSLETGGEKLFF.

The V call is TRBV19, the J call TRBJ1-2, with 9 bases matching TRBD1. Trimming removed 6 bases from V and 4 bases from J; junction bases left unmatched: 9. Germline V lookup: CDR1 LNHDA, CDR2 SQIVND (reference sequence). This CDR3 has 15 residues. Here the CDR3 reads CASRKNRGPGYGYTF. The CDR3 DNA sequence: TGTGCCAGTAGAAAAAACAGGGGGCCCGGCTATGGCTACACCTTC.

This clone was found once. This chain uses TRBV19 with TRBJ1-2; D call uncertain. The germline CDR1 and CDR2 sequences are LNHDA and SQIVND (reference sequence). V lost 7 bases, J lost 4 bases, and 10 bases lay in between. CDR3 size: 12 residues. The CDR3: CASTLGGYGYTF. In nucleotides, the CDR3 is TGTGCCAGTACCCTGGGAGGCTATGGCTACACCTTC.

This sequence joins TRBV5-8 and TRBJ1-5; D remains unclear. The V gene lost 3 bases and the J gene lost 0 bases, with 10 bases spanning the gap. CDR3 length: 15 amino acids. Germline values: CDR1 SGHTS, CDR2 YDEGEE. The CDR3 DNA sequence: TGTGCCAGCAGCTGGCTACAGTTTAGCAATCAGCCCCAGCATTTT. Translation: CASSWLQFSNQPQHF.

The rearrangement joins TRBV6-1 to TRBJ2-3, with D hard to call. The CDR3 contains 13 residues. Germline CDR1 reads MNHNS; CDR2 reads SASEGT. V lost 0 bases and J 5 bases, leaving 6 bases between the germline ends. CDR3 region: CASSEAPRDTQYF. CDR3 coding DNA: TGTGCCAGCAGTGAAGCGCCCAGAGATACGCAGTATTTT.

This sequence joins TRBV12-5 and TRBJ2-2, with D perhaps being TRBD1 or TRBD2 (6 bases each). V was pared by 6 bases and J by 6 bases, with 14 bases between. The CDR3 runs to 14 residues. Germline V gives CDR1 LGHNT, CDR2 FRNRAP. CDR3 region: CASGRGGIAGELFF. The CDR3 DNA reads as TGTGCTAGTGGAAGAGGGGGGATCGCCGGGGAGCTGTTTTTT. Based on the CDR3 plus reference TRBV12-5 and TRBJ2-2, the full variable domain is DARVTQTPRHKVTEMGQEVTMRCQPILGHNTVFWYRQTMMQGLELLAYFRNRAPLDDSGMPKDRFSAEMPDATLATLKIQPSEPRDSAVYFCASGRGGIAGELFFGEGSRLTVL.

The chain is built from TRBV28 and TRBJ2-5, with D maybe TRBD1 (5 bases). The length of the CDR3 is 14 residues. V gave up 3 bases and J gave up 2 bases, with 10 bases separating them. The V gene's germline CDR1 is MDHEN and CDR2 SYDVKM. The CDR3 here is CASSFGAGQETQYF. DNA of the CDR3: TGTGCCAGCAGTTTCGGTGCAGGGCAAGAGACCCAGTACTTC. Supplemented by reference TRBV28 and TRBJ2-5, the full variable domain reads DVKVTQSSRYLVKRTGEKVFLECVQDMDHENMFWYRQDPGLGLRLIYFSYDVKMKEKGDIPEGYSVSREKKERFSLILESASTNQTSMYLCASSFGAGQETQYFGPGTRLLVL.

V is TRBV7-9 and J is TRBJ1-1, with a weak D call TRBD1 (5 bases). Looked up from germline, CDR1 is SEHNR and CDR2 is FQNEAQ (reference sequence). The germline V and J ends were trimmed by 7 bases and 1 base, with 25 bases remaining between them. This CDR3 contains 18 residues. The chain's CDR3 is CASTVGAEYTAPNTEAFF. CDR3 bases: TGTGCCAGCACGGTAGGGGCGGAGTACACCGCCCCGAACACTGAAGCTTTCTTT.

V gene TRBV7-9 combines with J gene TRBJ1-6; possibly TRBD1 for D (6 bases). Looked up from germline, CDR1 is SEHNR and CDR2 is FQNEAQ (reference sequence). Trimming removed 2 bases at V and 8 bases at J, with 13 bases between. CDR3 length equals 15 residues. CDR3 protein: CASSLPGHIDSPLHF. The CDR3 region has the DNA TGTGCCAGCAGCTTACCGGGACATATCGATTCACCCCTCCACTTT.

This chain links TRBV4-2 with TRBJ2-1; 11 bases match TRBD2. V lost 4 bases, J lost 4 bases, and 3 bases stayed unmatched. The CDR3 loop spans 15 amino acids. Germline V gene sequence: CDR1 LGHNA, CDR2 YNFKEQ. The CDR3 DNA is TGTGCCAGCAGCCGCCTAGCGGGAGGATACAATGAGCAGTTCTTC. It yields the protein CASSRLAGGYNEQFF.

This chain joins TRBV7-9 and TRBJ2-5; perhaps D is TRBD1 or TRBD2 (5 bases each). The V and J ends lost 5 bases and 5 bases respectively, with 18 bases between them. Germline CDR1 SEHNR, CDR2 FQNEAQ (reference sequence). The CDR3 totals 15 residues. The CDR3 DNA sequence: TGTGCCAGCAGCAAAATACCCGGGACGGCGGAGACCCAGTACTTC. It specifies CASSKIPGTAETQYF.

J is TRBJ2-7 and V is TRBV5-6, with a weak D call TRBD1 (5 bases). Germline V gene sequence: CDR1 SGHDT, CDR2 YYEEEE. Trimming cost V 3 bases and J 4 bases, with 20 bases left between them. The CDR3 sequence is 16 residues long. The DNA for the CDR3 is TGTGCCAGCAGCTCCTACAGGCATCAAAACCTATACGAGCAGTACTTC. This encodes CASSSYRHQNLYEQYF.

J is TRBJ2-2 and V is TRBV4-3; D is possibly TRBD2 (6 bases). CDR3 length: 15 residues. Germline-derived CDR1 and CDR2 are LGHNA and YSLEER. V lost 6 bases to trimming and J lost 2 bases, with 13 bases between them. CDR3 in DNA: TGCGCCAGCAGTCCCGGGACTCACAACACCGGGGAGCTGTTTTTT. Translating it yields CASSPGTHNTGELFF.

The chain joins TRBV30 to TRBJ2-2; no clear D gene. CDR1 is GTSNPN, CDR2 SVGIG, per germline (reference sequence). V was pared by 8 bases and J by 0 bases, with 19 bases between. This CDR3 is 16 amino acids long. CDR3 in DNA: TGTGCCGAGAGTCCCGGACCCTACACGAACACCGGGGAGCTGTTTTTT. Translating it yields CAESPGPYTNTGELFF. Supplemented by reference TRBV30 and TRBJ2-2, the full variable domain reads SQTIHQWPATLVQPVGSPLSLECTVEGTSNPNLYWYRQAAGRGLQLLFYSVGIGQISSEVPQNLSASRPQDRQFILSSKKLLLSDSGFYLCAESPGPYTNTGELFFGEGSRLTVL.

V is TRBV13 and J is TRBJ2-5; 12 bases fit TRBD1. V trimming: 5 bases; J trimming: 4 bases; junction bases outside the gene matches: 8. Germline values: CDR1 PRHDT, CDR2 FYEKMQ (reference sequence). There are 16 residues in the CDR3. This CDR3 is CASSLDGTGGAETQYF. For the CDR3, the DNA is TGTGCCAGCAGCCTAGACGGGACAGGGGGCGCAGAGACCCAGTACTTC.

This rearrangement joins TRBV7-9 to TRBJ2-1; 11 bases agree with TRBD2. CDR3 length equals 16 residues. With 5 bases clipped from V and 6 bases from J, the junction kept 9 bases outside the gene matches. From germline, CDR1 is SEHNR and CDR2 FQNEAQ (reference sequence). CDR3 sequence (DNA): TGTGCCAGCAGCGCTTCTAGCGGGAGGTTAAGCAATGAGCAGTTCTTC. Protein product: CASSASSGRLSNEQFF.